This TCR beta chain is from a study of T cell repertoires in aging, cancer and after chemotherapy. Study as a whole: Over several months to years, re-sampled healthy donor repertoires clearly shared clones. Study-wide points: Immunological memory after chemotherapy cannot be judged from the repertoire data. Untreated cancer patients had significantly lower blood TCR diversity than age-matched healthy donors.

Comments on this clonotype: Antigen unknown.

Losses at the gene ends were 6 bases for V and 3 bases for J; bases not matched to a gene: 7. CDR3 length: 14 amino acids. Peripheral blood genomic DNA, not sorted cells or RNA, was the template. A mixed TRB-A/B primer pool amplified rearranged TRB by multiplex touch-down PCR. TCRdb fed the multiplex PCR reads into MiXCR, producing one record per CDR3 protein. The sample records some 5,300 distinct CDR3 sequences, over 25% being singletons. The sample taken for sequencing was blood. This clonotype originated in a human donor in good health. The chain is built from TRBV12-3 or TRBV12-4 and TRBJ2-7, with 8 bases identical to TRBD1. CDR3 DNA: TGTGCCAGCAGCCAGACAGGGGCATACTACGAGCAGTACTTC. This sequence encodes CASSQTGAYYEQYF.